This T cell receptor (beta chain) originates from a study of blood T cell repertoires in COVID-19. This CDR3 region has 15 residues. Trimming removed 4 bases from V and 6 bases from J; junction bases left unmatched: 2. Germline V CDR1 and CDR2: SGHDT, YYEEEE. Original data processing: Using reference gene primer amplification, nucleated cell counts were estimated. Only in-frame clones appear in the TCRdb table, and some are missing; sequencing was by immunoSEQ multiplex PCR. V, J and clone size are those of that table, while D and trimming were read from the DNA. Seen here are 140,000 or so clones, 70% to 85% observed once, and the top ten hold approximately 10%.

The V gene is TRBV5-6, the J gene TRBJ1-6, with 12 bases lining up with TRBD1. The TCR sequence derives from a man aged 50-60 years who had recovered from COVID-19. The sequenced sample was PBMCs or T cells enriched from blood (not recorded which). In DNA, the CDR3 is TGTGCCAGCAGCGCGGGACAGGGGGCTAATTCACCCCTCCACTTT. Its protein product is CASSAGQGANSPLHF.